Shown below are 8 T cell receptor beta chains from a single sample sequenced in a study of blood T cell repertoires in COVID-19. Method: immunoSEQ multiplex PCR; TCRdb's copy keeps in-frame clones and lacks some. Of some 280,000 clones detected, around four fifths appear once; the ten largest clones hold 4.1%. Material: peripheral blood. Source of these receptors: a woman aged 45-65 years with active or convalescent COVID-19.

The CDR3 loop is CASRLGTSGSRETQYF. DNA of the CDR3: TGCGCCAGCAGGCTCGGGACTAGCGGGAGCCGTGAGACCCAGTACTTC. The V gene is TRBV5-1, the J gene TRBJ2-5, with 14 bases lining up with TRBD2. This CDR3 contains 16 residues. The germline gives CDR1 SGHRS, CDR2 YFSETQ. The J segment lost 5 bases and the V segment lost 5 bases, leaving 8 bases of the junction unmatched. Full variable domain (missing parts from reference TRBV5-1 and TRBJ2-5): KAGVTQTPRYLIKTRGQQVTLSCSPISGHRSVSWYQQTPGQGLQFLFEYFSETQRNKGNFPGRFSGRQFSNSRSEMNVSTLELGDSALYLCASRLGTSGSRETQYFGPGTRLLVL.

This chain connects TRBV15 to TRBJ2-7, with 8 bases fitting TRBD2. This CDR3 is built from 17 residues. V gave up 3 bases and J gave up 2 bases; unmatched junction bases: 12. From germline, CDR1 is LNHNV and CDR2 YYDKDF (reference sequence). The CDR3 nucleotides are TGTGCCACCAGCAGGGGACTGGTTGGCGGGGGGACCTACGAGCAGTACTTC. Translating gives CATSRGLVGGGTYEQYF.

This clone has a single count. The genes are TRBV5-1 and TRBJ2-7; TRBD1 agrees at 9 bases. The CDR3 extends over 13 amino acids. CDR1 and CDR2 from the germline V gene are SGHRS and YFSETQ. Trimming cost V 5 bases and J 5 bases; bases outside gene matches: 5. In DNA form, the CDR3 reads TGCGCCAGCAGGGAGGGGACAGGGAACGAGCAGTACTTC. Its translation is CASREGTGNEQYF.

The chain couples TRBV5-1 to TRBJ2-1; 9 bases fit TRBD2. The V and J ends lost 1 base and 3 bases, in that order; junction bases with no gene match: 5. Germline-derived CDR1 and CDR2 are SGHRS and YFSETQ. The CDR3 sequence is 16 residues long. CDR3 coding DNA: TGCGCCAGCAGCTTGTCGGGGACTAGCAGCTACAATGAGCAGTTCTTC. Protein sequence: CASSLSGTSSYNEQFF.

The chain combines TRBV5-4 with TRBJ2-1; a possible D gene is TRBD1 (5 bases). The germline V gene encodes CDR1 SGHNT and CDR2 YYREEE (reference sequence). The V gene lost 5 bases and the J gene lost 4 bases, with 19 bases spanning the gap. The CDR3 extends over 16 amino acids. CDR3: CASSQGRGPGYNEQFF. CDR3 bases: TGTGCCAGCAGTCAGGGAAGGGGTCCCGGGTACAATGAGCAGTTCTTC.

This sequence joins TRBV4-2 and TRBJ2-3, with 13 bases that match TRBD2. This CDR3 contains 16 residues. Germline loops: CDR1 LGHNA, CDR2 YNFKEQ. V shed 4 bases and J 1 base; nucleotides not matched to a gene: 2. The chain's CDR3 is CASSRTSGSGTDTQYF. The CDR3 DNA reads TGTGCCAGCAGCCGGACTAGCGGGAGCGGCACAGATACGCAGTATTTT.

This rearrangement joins TRBV19 to TRBJ1-2; 8 nucleotides align to TRBD1. Per germline, CDR1 LNHDA and CDR2 SQIVND (reference sequence). There are 13 residues in the CDR3. Trimming cost V 9 bases and J 4 bases; bases outside gene matches: 7. CDR3 amino acids: CASARDRSYGYTF. DNA for the CDR3: TGTGCCAGCGCCCGGGACAGGTCCTATGGCTACACCTTC.

V usage is TRBV9 and J usage is TRBJ2-1, with a tentative D call TRBD2 (6 bases). In germline, CDR1 is SGDLS, CDR2 YYNGEE. V gave up 0 bases and J gave up 6 bases, with 16 bases separating them. The length of the CDR3 is 16 residues. CDR3 bases: TGTGCCAGCAGCGTAGGAACCGAGCGGGTAAGCAATGAGCAGTTCTTC. Encoded protein: CASSVGTERVSNEQFF.